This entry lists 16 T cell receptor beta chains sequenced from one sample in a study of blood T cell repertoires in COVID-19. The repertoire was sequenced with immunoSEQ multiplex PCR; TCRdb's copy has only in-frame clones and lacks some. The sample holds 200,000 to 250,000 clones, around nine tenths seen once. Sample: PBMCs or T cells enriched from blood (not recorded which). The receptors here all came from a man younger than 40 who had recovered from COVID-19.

In DNA form, the CDR3 reads TGCGCCAGCAGCCAGGGCAGGGGAGGGAACTATGGCTACACCTTC. It translates to CASSQGRGGNYGYTF. The chain recombines TRBV4-1 with TRBJ1-2; D is possibly TRBD1 (6 bases). The V end lost 3 bases, the J end lost 2 bases, and 13 bases lay between the germline ends. Germline CDR1 reads MGHRA; CDR2 reads YSYEKL. This CDR3 region has 15 residues.

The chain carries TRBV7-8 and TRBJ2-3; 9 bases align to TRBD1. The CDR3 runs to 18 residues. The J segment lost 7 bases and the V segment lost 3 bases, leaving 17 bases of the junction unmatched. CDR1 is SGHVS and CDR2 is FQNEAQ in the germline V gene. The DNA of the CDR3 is TGTGCCAGCAGCTTGCCCCGATTCCGGGACAGGGAGCCTTATACGCAGTATTTT. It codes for CASSLPRFRDREPYTQYF.

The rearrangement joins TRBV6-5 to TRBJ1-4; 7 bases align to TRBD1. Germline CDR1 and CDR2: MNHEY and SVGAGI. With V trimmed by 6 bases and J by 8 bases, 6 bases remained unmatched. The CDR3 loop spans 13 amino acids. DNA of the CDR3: TGTGCCAGCAGGGACAGGCCCAAGGAAAAACTGTTTTTT. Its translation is CASRDRPKEKLFF.

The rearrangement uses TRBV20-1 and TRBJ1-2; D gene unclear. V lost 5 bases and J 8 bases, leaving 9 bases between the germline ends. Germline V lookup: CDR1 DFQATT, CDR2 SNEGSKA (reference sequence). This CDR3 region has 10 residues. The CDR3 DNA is TGCAGTGCTCTTAGTGTAGGCTACACCTTC. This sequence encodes CSALSVGYTF.

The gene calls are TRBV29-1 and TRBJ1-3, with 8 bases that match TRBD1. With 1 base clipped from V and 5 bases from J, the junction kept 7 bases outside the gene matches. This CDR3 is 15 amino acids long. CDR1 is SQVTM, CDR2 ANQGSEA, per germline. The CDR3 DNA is TGCAGCGTTGAAGCCTGGACAGGGTATAGAAACACCATATATTTT. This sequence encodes CSVEAWTGYRNTIYF.

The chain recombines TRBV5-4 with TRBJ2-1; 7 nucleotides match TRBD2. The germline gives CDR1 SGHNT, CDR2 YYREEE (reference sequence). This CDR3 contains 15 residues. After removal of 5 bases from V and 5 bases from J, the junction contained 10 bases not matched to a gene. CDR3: CASSPREGSHNEQFF. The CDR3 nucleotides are TGTGCCAGCAGTCCCAGGGAGGGGAGCCACAATGAGCAGTTCTTC.

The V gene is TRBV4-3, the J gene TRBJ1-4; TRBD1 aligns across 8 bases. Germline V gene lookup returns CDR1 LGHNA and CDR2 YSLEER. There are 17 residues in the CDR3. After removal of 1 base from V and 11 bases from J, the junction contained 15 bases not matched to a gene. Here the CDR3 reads CASSQGGAGGFQTKLFF. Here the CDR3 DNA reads TGCGCCAGCAGCCAAGGGGGGGCAGGGGGCTTCCAGACGAAACTGTTTTTT.

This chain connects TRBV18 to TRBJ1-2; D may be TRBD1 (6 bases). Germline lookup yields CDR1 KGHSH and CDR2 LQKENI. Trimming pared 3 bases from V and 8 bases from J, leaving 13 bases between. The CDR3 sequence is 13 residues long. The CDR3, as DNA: TGTGCCAGCTCACCGGACAGCTCTCTCGGCTACACCTTC. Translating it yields CASSPDSSLGYTF.

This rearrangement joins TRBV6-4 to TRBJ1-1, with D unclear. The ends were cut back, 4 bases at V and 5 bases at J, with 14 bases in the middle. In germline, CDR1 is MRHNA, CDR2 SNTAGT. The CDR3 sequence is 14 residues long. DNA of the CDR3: TGTGCCAGCAGTGGTACCCCGGGAGAGACTGAAGCTTTCTTT. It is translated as CASSGTPGETEAFF.

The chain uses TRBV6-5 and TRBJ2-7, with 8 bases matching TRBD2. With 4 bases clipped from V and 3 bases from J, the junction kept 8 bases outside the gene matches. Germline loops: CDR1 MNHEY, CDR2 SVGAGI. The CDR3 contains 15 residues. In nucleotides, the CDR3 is TGTGCCAGCAGTTTTCAGGGGAGCGGGAGCTACGAGCAGTACTTC. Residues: CASSFQGSGSYEQYF.

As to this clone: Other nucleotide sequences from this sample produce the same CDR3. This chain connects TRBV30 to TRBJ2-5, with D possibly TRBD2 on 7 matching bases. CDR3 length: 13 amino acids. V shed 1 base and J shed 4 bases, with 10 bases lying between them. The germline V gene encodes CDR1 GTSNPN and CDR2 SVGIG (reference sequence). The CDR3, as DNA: TGTGCCTGGAGTGGGGGGGGGCCAGAGACCCAGTACTTC. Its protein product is CAWSGGGPETQYF.

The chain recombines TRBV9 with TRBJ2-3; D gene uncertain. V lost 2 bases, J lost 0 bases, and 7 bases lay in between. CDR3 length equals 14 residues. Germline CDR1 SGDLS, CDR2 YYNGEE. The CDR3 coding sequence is TGTGCCAGCAGCGTCTCCTCTAGCACAGATACGCAGTATTTT. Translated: CASSVSSSTDTQYF.

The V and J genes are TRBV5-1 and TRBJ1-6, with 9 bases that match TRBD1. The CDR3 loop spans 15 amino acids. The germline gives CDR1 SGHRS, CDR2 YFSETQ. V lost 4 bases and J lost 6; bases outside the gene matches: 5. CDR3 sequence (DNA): TGCGCCAGCAGCCAGTCGACAGGGGGTAATTCACCCCTCCACTTT. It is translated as CASSQSTGGNSPLHF.

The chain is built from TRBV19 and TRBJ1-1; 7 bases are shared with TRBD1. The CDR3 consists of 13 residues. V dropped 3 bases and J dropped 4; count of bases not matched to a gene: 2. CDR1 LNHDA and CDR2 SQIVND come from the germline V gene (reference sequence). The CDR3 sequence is CASSIAGGTEAFF. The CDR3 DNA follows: TGTGCCAGTAGTATTGCAGGGGGCACTGAAGCTTTCTTT.

The DNA for the CDR3 is TGTGCCAGCAGTCCGCGCTGGGACAGACCCAATGAGCAGTTCTTC. It yields the protein CASSPRWDRPNEQFF. The V and J genes are TRBV27 and TRBJ2-1; 7 bases agree with TRBD1. With 5 bases clipped from V and 6 bases from J, the junction kept 10 bases outside the gene matches. Germline V lookup: CDR1 MNHEY, CDR2 SMNVEV (reference sequence). The CDR3 is 15 residues long.

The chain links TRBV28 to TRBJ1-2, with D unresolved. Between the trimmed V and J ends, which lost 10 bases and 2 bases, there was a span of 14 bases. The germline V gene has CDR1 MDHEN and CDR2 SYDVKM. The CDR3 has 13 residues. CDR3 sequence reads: CATVSTPNYGYTF. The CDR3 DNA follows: TGTGCCACCGTGTCTACGCCGAACTATGGCTACACCTTC.